This TCR beta chain was found in a study of blood T cell repertoires in COVID-19. About the study: Specimens from acute and convalescent COVID-19 originated in the United States, Italy and Spain. PBMCs, B-cell-depleted T cells, or T cells were the source of the cDNA or gDNA that made up the material.

The length of the CDR3 is 14 residues. Germline V lookup: CDR1 MNHEY, CDR2 SVGAGI. Trimming took off 0 bases at V and 5 bases at J, with 10 bases between the two ends. Seattle patients were enrolled while actively infected and followed longitudinally. Per the original data handling: Nucleated cell number was recorded as an estimate derived from reference gene primer amplification. TCRdb's table, derived via immunoSEQ multiplex PCR, lists solely in-frame clones and lacks some. V and J calls and clone size come straight from that table; D and trimming were deduced from the DNA. The sample consists of about 530,000 clones, roughly 91% of them appearing once.

This receptor was identified in a woman between 50 and 59 years old with COVID-19, enrolled during active disease. The J gene is TRBJ1-2, the V gene TRBV6-5; no reliable D call. Sequenced input: peripheral blood. CDR3 nucleotide sequence: TGTGCCAGCAGTTACTCGGAGTTGAAGTATGGCTACACCTTC. Translating gives CASSYSELKYGYTF.